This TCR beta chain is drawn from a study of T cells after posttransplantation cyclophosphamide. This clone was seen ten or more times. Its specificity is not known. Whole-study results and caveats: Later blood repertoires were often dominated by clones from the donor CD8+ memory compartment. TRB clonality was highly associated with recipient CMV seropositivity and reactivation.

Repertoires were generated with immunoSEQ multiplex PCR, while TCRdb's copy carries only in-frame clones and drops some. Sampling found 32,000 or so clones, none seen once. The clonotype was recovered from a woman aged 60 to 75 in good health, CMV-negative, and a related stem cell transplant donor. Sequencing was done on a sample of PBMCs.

CDR3 in DNA: TGCGCCAGCAGCCCTGGGACAGCCCACCCTGGGGCCAACGTCCTGACTTTC. Protein sequence: CASSPGTAHPGANVLTF. J is TRBJ2-6 and V is TRBV4-1; 7 nucleotides align to TRBD1. After removal of 4 bases from V and 2 bases from J, the junction contained 8 bases not matched to a gene. CDR3 length: 17 residues. Germline assignment: CDR1 MGHRA and CDR2 YSYEKL.